These 30 T cell receptor beta chains originate from one sample sequenced in a study of blood T cells in healthy people across ages. The second PCR ran roughly 6 to 11 cycles with a sample-barcoded 5' primer and J-beta primers. One entry per CDR3 protein results from TCRdb running MiXCR on the 5' RACE reads. The repertoire holds under 1,000,000 distinct CDR3 sequences, with 46% as singletons. Sequences were obtained from blood. The receptors were gathered from a man older than 75 in good health.

This clonotype was observed a handful of times. The chain carries TRBV29-1 and TRBJ2-7; the match to TRBD2 covers 7 bases. Germline V gene sequence: CDR1 SQVTM, CDR2 ANQGSEA. The junction had 7 bases not matched to a gene; V was cut back by 8 bases and J by 0 bases. The CDR3 sequence is 13 residues long. The CDR3 here is CSISGASSYEQYF. As DNA, the CDR3 is TGCAGCATAAGCGGGGCAAGCTCCTACGAGCAGTACTTC.

The V gene is TRBV3-1, the J gene TRBJ2-6, with 10 bases fitting TRBD1. CDR3 size: 17 residues. Germline-derived CDR1 and CDR2 are LGHDT and YNNKEL (reference sequence). J gave up 2 bases and V 4 bases, and 5 bases lay outside the gene matches. The CDR3 spells CASSRRTGGTGANVLTF. The CDR3 nucleotides read TGTGCCAGCAGCCGAAGGACAGGGGGAACTGGGGCCAACGTCCTGACTTTC.

V and J are TRBV11-2 and TRBJ2-3, with 7 bases that match TRBD2. Germline CDR1 is SGHAT and CDR2 is FQNNGV. The V gene end was trimmed by 5 bases and the J gene end by 2 bases; junction bases not matched to a gene: 10. CDR3 length: 16 residues. The CDR3 spells CASSLGSSGPTDTQYF. The CDR3 bases are TGTGCCAGCAGCCTAGGGTCTAGCGGACCCACAGATACGCAGTATTTT.

The V gene is TRBV20-1, the J gene TRBJ2-1; weak D call: TRBD2 (6 bases). V was clipped by 3 bases and J by 2 bases, with 11 bases between them. The germline V gene encodes CDR1 DFQATT and CDR2 SNEGSKA (reference sequence). The CDR3 has 14 amino acids. CDR3 DNA: TGCAGTGCTAGCGGGAGTAATGCCTACAATGAGCAGTTCTTC. It encodes CSASGSNAYNEQFF.

Only a few counts were recorded for this clonotype. The chain uses TRBV28 and TRBJ2-7; perhaps TRBD1 as D (6 bases). The CDR3 runs to 16 residues. Germline values: CDR1 MDHEN, CDR2 SYDVKM. Trimming cost V 5 bases and J 2 bases, with 19 bases left between them. DNA of the CDR3: TGTGCCAGCAGTCCTCTACGACAGGCGCTAACCTACGAGCAGTACTTC. It yields the protein CASSPLRQALTYEQYF.

V gene TRBV9 combines with J gene TRBJ1-1; a possible D gene is TRBD1 (6 bases). The CDR3 extends over 12 amino acids. From germline, CDR1 is SGDLS and CDR2 YYNGEE. V lost 3 bases and J lost 9, with 12 bases in between. In nucleotides, the CDR3 is TGTGCCAGCAGCGGTAGACAGGCAAAAGCTTTCTTT. Amino acids: CASSGRQAKAFF.

This chain joins TRBV19 and TRBJ2-3; D unclear. The CDR3 is 14 amino acids. Germline values: CDR1 LNHDA, CDR2 SQIVND (reference sequence). Trimming removed 8 bases from V and 0 bases from J, with 12 bases in between. The CDR3 DNA reads as TGTGCCAGTCGGAGCGAGCGAAGCACAGATACGCAGTATTTT. It is translated as CASRSERSTDTQYF.

The rearrangement joins TRBV4-3 to TRBJ2-5; TRBD2 matches 8 bases. Losses at the gene ends were 0 bases for V and 5 bases for J; bases not matched to a gene: 8. Germline V lookup: CDR1 LGHNA, CDR2 YSLEER. The CDR3 contains 16 residues. CDR3 sequence: CASSQDTGGPRETQYF. In DNA form, the CDR3 reads TGCGCCAGCAGCCAAGATACGGGGGGGCCTAGGGAGACCCAGTACTTC.

This clonotype has more than one count but fewer than ten. The V and J genes are TRBV28 and TRBJ2-1, with D tentatively TRBD1 or TRBD2 (5 bases each). The CDR3 has 16 amino acids. Germline assignment: CDR1 MDHEN and CDR2 SYDVKM. Trimming took 6 bases from V and 5 from J, leaving 20 bases between them. CDR3 sequence reads: CASRVVGELAHNEQFF. CDR3 sequence (DNA): TGTGCCAGCAGGGTTGTGGGGGAGCTAGCCCACAATGAGCAGTTCTTC.

This sequence joins TRBV10-3 and TRBJ1-1; D unclear. The germline V gene encodes CDR1 ENHRY and CDR2 SYGVKD. This CDR3 is 14 amino acids long. V shed 3 bases and J shed 1 base, with 9 bases lying between them. The CDR3, as DNA: TGTGCCATCAGTGACAGAGGTGGGAACACTGAAGCTTTCTTT. Encoded protein: CAISDRGGNTEAFF.

This clonotype was found a few times. The CDR3 reads CASSLSTSGIGEQYF. The CDR3 nucleotides read TGTGCCAGCAGCTTAAGCACTAGCGGGATTGGTGAGCAGTACTTC. The J gene is TRBJ2-5, the V gene TRBV7-2; 10 bases are shared with TRBD2. The V and J ends lost 2 bases and 11 bases, in that order; junction bases with no gene match: 11. Germline values: CDR1 SGHTA, CDR2 FQGNSA. This CDR3 has 15 amino acids.

About this clonotype: One end of the junction does not line up with germline, which may come from a read error. The chain is built from TRBV29-1 and TRBJ2-1; D uncertain. Per the germline V gene, CDR1 is SQVTM and CDR2 is ANQGSEA. The CDR3 totals 13 residues. CDR3 region: CSVKGRSYDEQFF. CDR3 sequence (DNA): TGCAGCGTTAAGGGAAGAAGCTACGATGAGCAGTTCTTC.

Comment on this clonotype: A much larger clone lies one base from this, so it may be a read error. The chain carries TRBV3-1 and TRBJ2-1, with unresolved D. The CDR3 contains 11 residues. Germline V gene lookup returns CDR1 LGHDT and CDR2 YNNKEL (reference sequence). The germline V and J ends were trimmed by 1 base and 13 bases, with 8 bases remaining between them. This CDR3 reads CASSQGRAQFF. CDR3 DNA sequence: TGTGCCAGCAGCCAAGGAAGGGCCCAGTTCTTC.

Here the CDR3 DNA reads TGTGCCAGCAGTTCCCATAGCGGGGGACCATTGGAGACCCAGTACTTC. Its translation: CASSSHSGGPLETQYF. The chain combines TRBV6-5 with TRBJ2-7; 9 nucleotides agree with TRBD2. Judging by the DNA end, TRBJ2-5 fits better; the J call may be wrong. This CDR3 is built from 16 residues. From germline, CDR1 is MNHEY and CDR2 SVGAGI.

V and J are TRBV5-6 and TRBJ2-5; D is unclear. Trimming pared 1 base from V and 11 bases from J, leaving 18 bases between. CDR3 length: 14 residues. The germline gives CDR1 SGHDT, CDR2 YYEEEE. Written as DNA, the CDR3 is TGTGCCAGCAGCTTGTCTCGGGTCGCCTACGGGCAGTACTTC. It yields the protein CASSLSRVAYGQYF.

The chain combines TRBV10-3 with TRBJ2-3; D not certain. V shed 4 bases and J shed 4 bases, with 9 bases lying between them. Germline values: CDR1 ENHRY, CDR2 SYGVKD. The CDR3 sequence is 13 residues long. The CDR3 protein is CAISGAPPDTQYF. The DNA of the CDR3 is TGTGCCATCAGTGGAGCACCCCCAGATACGCAGTATTTT.

This clonotype appeared a few times. This chain connects TRBV5-1 to TRBJ1-1; no clear D gene. CDR3 length equals 14 residues. Germline loops: CDR1 SGHRS, CDR2 YFSETQ. V lost 0 bases to trimming and J lost 7 bases, with 13 bases between them. CDR3 sequence (DNA): TGCGCCAGCAGCTTGGAACGAGGAGGGAGTGAAGCTTTCTTT. This translates into CASSLERGGSEAFF.

The chain is built from TRBV29-1 and TRBJ1-4; TRBD1 aligns across 8 bases. Germline trimming cut 6 bases from V and 0 bases from J; bases unmatched to any gene: 3. Germline V gives CDR1 SQVTM, CDR2 ANQGSEA. The CDR3 totals 14 residues. CDR3 sequence reads: CSVIQGATNEKLFF. The DNA of the CDR3 is TGCAGCGTAATACAGGGGGCAACTAATGAAAAACTGTTTTTT.

The genes are TRBV27 and TRBJ2-6, with D uncertain. CDR1 is MNHEY and CDR2 is SMNVEV in the germline V gene (reference sequence). V lost 8 bases, J lost 6 bases, and 14 bases lay in between. This CDR3 contains 14 residues. The CDR3: CASPIAPKANVLTF. DNA of the CDR3: TGTGCCAGCCCTATCGCCCCTAAGGCCAACGTCCTGACTTTC.

Worth noting for this clonotype: One end of the junction does not line up with germline, which may come from a read error. The J gene is TRBJ1-1, the V gene TRBV12-3 or TRBV12-4, with a weak D call TRBD1 (6 bases). CDR3 length: 14 amino acids. The CDR3 sequence: CASRLARGPTEAFF. CDR3 DNA sequence: TGTGCCAGCAGGTTAGCGCGGGGGCCCACTGAAGCTTTCTTT.

This clonotype occurred many times. CDR3 protein: CASSLTSFETQYF. As DNA, the CDR3 is TGTGCCAGCAGCTTAACCAGTTTTGAGACCCAGTACTTC. The gene calls are TRBV11-2 and TRBJ2-5, with D hard to call. Germline CDR1 reads SGHAT; CDR2 reads FQNNGV. V gave up 2 bases and J gave up 5 bases, with 9 bases separating them. This CDR3 has 13 amino acids.

This chain links TRBV5-1 with TRBJ1-4; the match to TRBD1 covers 8 bases. CDR1 and CDR2 (germline): SGHRS, YFSETQ. The V and J ends lost 4 bases and 3 bases, in that order; junction bases with no gene match: 8. The CDR3 has 16 residues. This CDR3 is CASSIQGAGANEKLFF. CDR3 coding DNA: TGCGCCAGCAGCATCCAGGGGGCCGGAGCTAATGAAAAACTGTTTTTT.

The table lists this clonotype with a few counts. The chain has TRBV20-1 and TRBJ2-6; 8 bases are shared with TRBD2. The length of the CDR3 is 16 residues. The germline V gene has CDR1 DFQATT and CDR2 SNEGSKA (reference sequence). V trimming: 6 bases; J trimming: 0 bases; junction bases outside the gene matches: 7. The DNA of the CDR3 is TGCAGTGCGGGTGGCGGGAGGCCCTCTGGGGCCAACGTCCTGACTTTC. Its translation: CSAGGGRPSGANVLTF.

This rearrangement joins TRBV6-2 or TRBV6-3 to TRBJ2-7; D may correspond to TRBD1 or TRBD2 (6 bases each). V lost 6 bases and J lost 3, with 15 bases in between. CDR1 is MNHEY and CDR2 is SVGEGT in the germline V gene. The length of the CDR3 is 14 residues. CDR3 protein: CASSEGGDGYEQYF. The CDR3 nucleotides read TGTGCCAGCAGCGAGGGGGGTGACGGCTACGAGCAGTACTTC.

This chain joins TRBV5-1 and TRBJ1-1; D possibly corresponds to TRBD1 (5 bases). This CDR3 comprises 15 residues. V was pared by 7 bases and J by 0 bases, with 16 bases between. Germline V CDR1 and CDR2: SGHRS, YFSETQ. CDR3 nucleotides: TGCGCCAGCCGACAAACGGGGGGGATGAACACTGAAGCTTTCTTT. Translation: CASRQTGGMNTEAFF.

This clonotype was picked up many times. V gene TRBV9 combines with J gene TRBJ2-5; TRBD2 aligns across 7 bases. The CDR3 sequence is 14 residues long. Germline V lookup: CDR1 SGDLS, CDR2 YYNGEE. Unmatched junction bases numbered 5, after V lost 1 base and J lost 5 bases. CDR3 sequence reads: CASSVYAGVETQYF. The CDR3 region has the DNA TGTGCCAGCAGCGTATACGCGGGGGTGGAGACCCAGTACTTC.

This clonotype has ten or more counts. CDR3 nucleotides: TGTGCCAGCAAGGTTTCATCCAACACTGAAGCTTTCTTT. Protein: CASKVSSNTEAFF. The rearrangement joins TRBV12-3 or TRBV12-4 to TRBJ1-1; D unresolved. There are 13 residues in the CDR3. The V gene lost 7 bases and the J gene lost 2 bases, with 11 bases spanning the gap.

The rearrangement links TRBV9 to TRBJ1-1, with TRBD1 as a possible D gene (5 bases). This CDR3 has 14 amino acids. CDR1 is SGDLS, CDR2 YYNGEE, per germline. The V and J ends lost 0 bases and 4 bases respectively, with 10 bases between them. In nucleotides, the CDR3 is TGTGCCAGCAGCGTAGTCGAGGGGTTCACTGAAGCTTTCTTT. The encoded protein is CASSVVEGFTEAFF.

This clonotype was counted between two and nine times. V gene TRBV6-6 combines with J gene TRBJ2-7; tentatively, D is TRBD1 (6 bases). In germline, CDR1 is MNHNY, CDR2 SVGAGI (reference sequence). V was pared by 5 bases and J by 4 bases, with 12 bases between. This CDR3 has 13 amino acids. CDR3 in DNA: TGTGCCAGCAGTCGGACAGCGATTTACGAGCAGTACTTC. Translation gives CASSRTAIYEQYF.

This clonotype was recorded many times. The chain joins TRBV28 to TRBJ2-1; 10 bases align to TRBD1. CDR3 size: 19 residues. Trimming removed 3 bases from V and 0 bases from J; junction bases left unmatched: 11. The germline CDR1 and CDR2 sequences are MDHEN and SYDVKM. CDR3 loop: CASSFPGTGDFSSYNEQFF. The CDR3 nucleotides are TGTGCCAGCAGTTTCCCCGGGACAGGGGACTTTAGCTCCTACAATGAGCAGTTCTTC.